The 14 T cell receptor beta chains below were found in one sample sequenced in a study of blood T cell repertoires in COVID-19. TCRdb's table, derived via immunoSEQ multiplex PCR, lists solely in-frame clones and lacks some. The data show roughly 100,000 clones, roughly 76% seen once. Sample: peripheral blood. The receptor source for this set is a woman in her 70s with acute or convalescent COVID-19.

The rearrangement links TRBV19 to TRBJ1-1, with unresolved D. The CDR3 spans 12 residues. Germline V gives CDR1 LNHDA, CDR2 SQIVND (reference sequence). V was clipped by 9 bases and J by 0 bases, with 8 bases between them. CDR3 protein: CASQTLNTEAFF. As DNA, the CDR3 is TGTGCCAGCCAGACACTGAACACTGAAGCTTTCTTT.

The rearrangement uses TRBV25-1 and TRBJ2-1, with D tentatively TRBD2 (6 bases). The V and J ends lost 0 bases and 0 bases respectively, with 15 bases between them. The CDR3 extends over 18 amino acids. CDR1 MGHDK and CDR2 SYGVNS come from the germline V gene. CDR3 in amino acids: CASSEYSPSVSSYNEQFF. The CDR3, as DNA: TGTGCCAGCAGTGAATATAGTCCTAGCGTTAGCTCCTACAATGAGCAGTTCTTC.

V gene TRBV27 combines with J gene TRBJ1-1; possibly TRBD1 for D (5 bases). V shed 3 bases and J shed 3 bases, with 11 bases lying between them. The CDR3 sequence is 14 residues long. Per the germline V gene, CDR1 is MNHEY and CDR2 is SMNVEV (reference sequence). CDR3 residues: CASSFGGTHTEAFF. In DNA, the CDR3 is TGTGCCAGCAGTTTCGGGGGAACCCACACTGAAGCTTTCTTT.

This chain links TRBV5-1 with TRBJ2-7; 8 positions match TRBD1. V shed 1 base, J shed 7 bases, and the junction held 16 bases outside the gene matches. The length of the CDR3 is 17 residues. Germline loops: CDR1 SGHRS, CDR2 YFSETQ. The CDR3 DNA follows: TGCGCCAGCAGCTTGTTTGTAAGTGGTCAGGGGGCCGGGGAGCAGTACTTC. Its protein product is CASSLFVSGQGAGEQYF.

The chain links TRBV19 to TRBJ1-1, with D perhaps matching TRBD1 (5 bases). With 1 base removed from V and 1 base from J, the gap between germline ends came to 7 bases. CDR3 length equals 14 residues. Germline CDR1 is LNHDA and CDR2 is SQIVND (reference sequence). The CDR3 region is CASSIGQGNTEAFF. CDR3 coding DNA: TGTGCCAGTAGTATAGGGCAGGGGAACACTGAAGCTTTCTTT.

The chain joins TRBV5-5 to TRBJ1-1, with TRBD1 matching 7 bases. Losses at the gene ends were 1 base for V and 6 bases for J; bases not matched to a gene: 9. CDR3 length: 15 amino acids. Germline V gives CDR1 SGHKS, CDR2 YYEKEE (reference sequence). The CDR3 region has the DNA TGTGCCAGCAGCTTGTTCGACAGGGAAAGTGCTGAAGCTTTCTTT. Its protein is CASSLFDRESAEAFF.

The J gene is TRBJ2-7, the V gene TRBV5-1; 7 bases align to TRBD2. V dropped 0 bases and J dropped 3; count of bases not matched to a gene: 6. The germline V gene has CDR1 SGHRS and CDR2 YFSETQ. There are 15 residues in the CDR3. CDR3 nucleotides: TGCGCCAGCAGCTTGGCCAGCGGGGAGGTCTACGAGCAGTACTTC. Protein product: CASSLASGEVYEQYF.

This clone was detected many times. The chain couples TRBV6-5 to TRBJ1-2; the match to TRBD1 covers 9 bases. V lost 5 bases and J lost 4; bases outside the gene matches: 8. Germline CDR1 MNHEY, CDR2 SVGAGI. The CDR3 is 15 residues long. CDR3 nucleotide sequence: TGTGCCAGCAGTCAAAGCCCGACAGGGGGCTATGGCTACACCTTC. Translated, it gives CASSQSPTGGYGYTF.

The genes are TRBV5-5 and TRBJ1-1; D is unresolved. Trimming left V 1 base short and J 3 bases short, with 13 bases between. In germline, CDR1 is SGHKS, CDR2 YYEKEE (reference sequence). The CDR3 runs to 15 residues. The CDR3 protein is CASSLPPNGDTEAFF. The CDR3 nucleotides read TGTGCCAGCAGCTTGCCTCCGAACGGGGACACTGAAGCTTTCTTT. The whole variable domain, filled in from reference TRBV5-5 and TRBJ1-1, reads DAGVTQSPTHLIKTRGQQVTLRCSPISGHKSVSWYQQVLGQGPQFIFQYYEKEERGRGNFPDRFSARQFPNYSSELNVNALLLGDSALYLCASSLPPNGDTEAFFGQGTRLTVV.

The chain recombines TRBV29-1 with TRBJ1-2; the D gene is possibly TRBD1 (6 bases). Trimming removed 5 bases at V and 3 bases at J, with 13 bases between. Looked up from germline, CDR1 is SQVTM and CDR2 is ANQGSEA. The CDR3 consists of 13 residues. This chain's CDR3 is CSVTWGRDYGYTF. The CDR3 DNA follows: TGCAGCGTTACTTGGGGGCGCGACTATGGCTACACCTTC.

This clone was counted once. The gene calls are TRBV19 and TRBJ1-6; D is perhaps TRBD1 (5 bases). The CDR3 covers 17 residues. Per germline, CDR1 LNHDA and CDR2 SQIVND (reference sequence). V lost 6 bases, J lost 0 bases, and 15 bases lay in between. The CDR3 region is CASRTRSGGSYNSPLHF. CDR3 bases: TGTGCCAGTAGGACAAGGTCCGGGGGCTCCTATAATTCACCCCTCCACTTT. The complete variable domain, with remaining parts taken from reference TRBV19 and TRBJ1-6, reads DGGITQSPKYLFRKEGQNVTLSCEQNLNHDAMYWYRQDPGQGLRLIYYSQIVNDFQKGDIAEGYSVSREKKESFPLTVTSAQKNPTAFYLCASRTRSGGSYNSPLHFGNGTRLTVT.

V is TRBV6-2 or TRBV6-3 and J is TRBJ2-1, with D tentatively TRBD2 (6 bases). The CDR3 covers 13 residues. Trimming removed 4 bases at V and 4 bases at J, with 8 bases between. Germline CDR1 reads MNHEY; CDR2 reads SVGEGT. DNA for the CDR3: TGTGCCAGCAGTTCCGGGAGTTACAATGAGCAGTTCTTC. Encoded protein: CASSSGSYNEQFF.

The V and J genes are TRBV6-5 and TRBJ1-2; TRBD1 aligns across 10 bases. This CDR3 contains 15 residues. The germline gives CDR1 MNHEY, CDR2 SVGAGI. The ends lost 4 bases at V and 4 bases at J; junction bases unmatched: 6. The CDR3 sequence is CASSSRQGATYGYTF. The CDR3 DNA follows: TGTGCCAGCAGTTCGCGACAGGGGGCTACCTATGGCTACACCTTC.

The genes are TRBV18 and TRBJ2-5; 9 bases agree with TRBD1. The CDR3 totals 17 residues. V gave up 3 bases and J gave up 5 bases; unmatched junction bases: 13. Germline loops: CDR1 KGHSH, CDR2 LQKENI. This chain's CDR3 is CASSPPGDRGDRETQYF. In DNA, the CDR3 is TGTGCCAGCTCACCGCCGGGTGACAGGGGGGACCGGGAGACCCAGTACTTC.